In this sample, the clone carrying this TCR beta chain turned up many times. Its antigen is still unknown. The germline V gene has CDR1 LGHNT and CDR2 FRNRAP. The V end lost 8 bases, the J end lost 7 bases, and 18 bases lay between the germline ends. The CDR3 is 13 amino acids. 5'RACE template switching added a universal primer site and UMIs to TCR cDNA. TCRdb reanalysed the 5' RACE reads using MiXCR and keeps one entry per CDR3 protein. The sample gives 250,000 to 300,000 distinct CDR3 sequences, around 4.9% of which show up once; around 3.5% is in the top ten. This sample is drawn from a study of T cells after yellow fever vaccination. Whole-study results and caveats: Among primary-vaccination clones, most reappeared after the booster, at 96% for CD4 and 85% to 90% for CD8. Although most clonotypes did not, a small share appeared in both CD4 and CD8 compartments.

The sequencing here drew on CD4+ T cells sorted from PBMCs, taken on the day of the yellow fever booster vaccination. The source is a man in his late teens or twenties who received the YFV17D yellow fever vaccine. The V and J genes are TRBV12-5 and TRBJ2-7; either TRBD1 or TRBD2 may supply D (5 bases each). The CDR3 nucleotides read TGTGCTAGTTCGGGGCCTTCCCTGGTGGAGCAGTACTTC. This gives the protein CASSGPSLVEQYF.